The 2 T cell receptor beta chains below were found in one sample sequenced in a study of blood T cells in healthy people across ages. For the second PCR, which ran for about 6 to 12 cycles, a sample-barcoded 5' primer and a J-beta primer mix were used. TCRdb re-derived calls from the 5' RACE reads in MiXCR, one entry per CDR3 protein. The sample lists some 920,000 distinct CDR3 sequences; approximately 50% were seen once. The sequenced sample consisted of blood. These receptors all come from a woman in her fifties or sixties in good health.

This clonotype was detected only a few times. This chain joins TRBV20-1 and TRBJ1-2; D gene uncertain. The CDR3 is made up of 12 amino acids. Trimming stripped 3 bases from V and 0 bases from J, with 5 bases between. CDR1 and CDR2 from the germline V gene are DFQATT and SNEGSKA (reference sequence). The CDR3 loop is CSASMANYGYTF. The CDR3 DNA sequence: TGCAGTGCTAGTATGGCTAACTATGGCTACACCTTC.

This clonotype has only a few counts. The chain combines TRBV2 with TRBJ2-3; tentative D call: TRBD1 (7 bases). Per the germline V gene, CDR1 is SNHLY and CDR2 is FYNNEI. CDR3 length: 13 residues. V was trimmed by 6 bases and J by 2 bases, leaving 9 bases between them. The CDR3 is CASSRGATDTQYF. CDR3 nucleotides: TGTGCCAGCAGCAGGGGGGCCACAGATACGCAGTATTTT.